The 5 T cell receptor beta chains presented below share a single source sample, sequenced in a study of cytomegalovirus exposure and HLA in healthy donors. PCR primers comprised 60 Vbeta and 13 Jbeta primers. Assay used: immunoSEQ multiplex PCR; TCRdb lists only in-frame clones, some missing. The top ten clones hold around 2.2% of a sample with 150,000 to 200,000 clones, approximately 80% of them seen once. The sample was PBMCs. These receptors were taken from a man over 45 in good health and CMV-seropositive.

This clone was detected a few times. The rearrangement joins TRBV29-1 to TRBJ2-1; TRBD1 matches at 9 bases. CDR1 and CDR2 from the germline V gene are SQVTM and ANQGSEA. This CDR3 has 15 amino acids. The J segment lost 6 bases and the V segment lost 6 bases, leaving 12 bases of the junction unmatched. The CDR3 DNA reads as TGCAGCGTCAAGCGCCGGGACAGGGTGGGCAATGAGCAGTTCTTC. Translation gives CSVKRRDRVGNEQFF.

The chain employs TRBV29-1 and TRBJ2-1; perhaps TRBD2 as D (5 bases). This CDR3 has 10 residues. Germline assignment: CDR1 SQVTM and CDR2 ANQGSEA. V lost 3 bases and J 15 bases, leaving 12 bases between the germline ends. CDR3 amino acids: CSVEREVMFF. CDR3 nucleotides: TGCAGCGTTGAGAGGGAAGTCATGTTCTTC.

A few counts support this clone. The chain carries TRBV4-1 and TRBJ1-6, with D perhaps matching TRBD1 (5 bases). Germline CDR1 reads MGHRA; CDR2 reads YSYEKL. V was clipped by 1 base and J by 7 bases, with 14 bases between them. The CDR3 runs 16 residues. DNA of the CDR3: TGCGCCAGCAGCCAAGGGTCTCCAGGGAGGAATTCACCCCTCCACTTT. Translating gives CASSQGSPGRNSPLHF.

The chain has TRBV5-1 and TRBJ2-5; 8 bases align to TRBD1. The V segment lost 4 bases and the J segment 1 base; nucleotides outside the gene matches: 6. The germline V gene has CDR1 SGHRS and CDR2 YFSETQ. The CDR3 length is 15 residues. For the CDR3, the DNA is TGCGCCAGCAGCGGGATCGGGACAGGCCAAGAGACCCAGTACTTC. It is translated as CASSGIGTGQETQYF.

V and J are TRBV2 and TRBJ2-5, with 9 bases that match TRBD1. V gave up 7 bases and J gave up 5 bases; unmatched junction bases: 11. This CDR3 has 15 residues. The germline V gene has CDR1 SNHLY and CDR2 FYNNEI. CDR3 in amino acids: CASTAQGAPRETQYF. The CDR3 nucleotides read TGTGCCAGCACTGCACAGGGGGCGCCCAGGGAGACCCAGTACTTC.